This T cell receptor (beta chain) was obtained from a study of T cells in Graves' hyperthyroidism and ophthalmopathy. Whole-study findings and limits: Patients with ophthalmopathy were separated from those with stable hyperthyroidism by a 13 V-J model. Blood also showed most of the thyroid clonotypes that were expanded above 0.001.

Notes on this clonotype: The antigen remains unidentified.

The CDR3 regions of TCR beta were amplified from RNA transcripts. TCR CDR3 regions were first amplified by RT-PCR with HTBI primers. TCRdb re-derived calls from the multiplex PCR reads in MiXCR, one entry per CDR3 protein. Of hundreds of thousands of distinct CDR3 sequences in the sample, about half were seen once. The patients, who ranged from 18 to 65 in age, presented with newly diagnosed hyperthyroidism lasting under 2 months. Germline CDR1 and CDR2: MNHEY and SVGAGI. V was shortened by 2 bases and J by 2 bases, with 12 bases between the two germline ends. The CDR3 consists of 15 residues. This TCR was recovered from a woman aged 18 to 35 with Graves' hyperthyroidism. Sequences were obtained from peripheral blood or thyroid tissue (not recorded which). The chain recombines TRBV6-5 with TRBJ2-5; tentatively, D is TRBD1 (6 bases). The CDR3 loop is CASSYRIQGQETQYF. DNA of the CDR3: TGTGCCAGCAGTTACCGAATACAGGGACAAGAGACCCAGTACTTC.